This TCR beta chain was observed in a study of OX40 agonist ivuxolimab in advanced cancers. Germline V CDR1 and CDR2: LNHDA, SQIVND (reference sequence). CDR3 length: 15 residues. The V gene lost 3 bases and the J gene lost 0 bases, with 11 bases spanning the gap. TCRdb's copy holds only in-frame clones and misses some; the assay was immunoSEQ multiplex PCR. Of 48,000 or so clones listed, about nine tenths are singletons. This receptor was taken from an adult with an advanced solid tumor such as melanoma, head and neck, liver or kidney cancer. The sequencing here drew on CD4+ or CD8+ T cells sorted from blood, taken in a trial of the OX40 agonist ivuxolimab. The chain uses TRBV19 and TRBJ1-1; perhaps TRBD1 as D (6 bases). The CDR3 sequence: CASSIWGAMNTEAFF. For the CDR3, the DNA is TGTGCCAGTAGTATTTGGGGGGCCATGAACACTGAAGCTTTCTTT. The full variable domain, completed using reference TRBV19 and TRBJ1-1, is DGGITQSPKYLFRKEGQNVTLSCEQNLNHDAMYWYRQDPGQGLRLIYYSQIVNDFQKGDIAEGYSVSREKKESFPLTVTSAQKNPTAFYLCASSIWGAMNTEAFFGQGTRLTVV.